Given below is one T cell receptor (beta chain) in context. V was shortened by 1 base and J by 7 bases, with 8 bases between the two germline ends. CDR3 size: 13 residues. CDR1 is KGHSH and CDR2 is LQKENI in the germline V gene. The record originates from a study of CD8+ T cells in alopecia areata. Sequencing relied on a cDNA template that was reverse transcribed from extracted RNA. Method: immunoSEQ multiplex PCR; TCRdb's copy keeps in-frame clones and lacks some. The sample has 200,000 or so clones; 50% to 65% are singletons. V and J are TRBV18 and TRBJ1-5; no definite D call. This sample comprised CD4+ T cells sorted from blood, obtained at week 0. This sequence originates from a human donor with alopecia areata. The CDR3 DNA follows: TGTGCCAGCTCACCACAGGGTGGGCAGCCCCAGCATTTT. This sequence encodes CASSPQGGQPQHF.